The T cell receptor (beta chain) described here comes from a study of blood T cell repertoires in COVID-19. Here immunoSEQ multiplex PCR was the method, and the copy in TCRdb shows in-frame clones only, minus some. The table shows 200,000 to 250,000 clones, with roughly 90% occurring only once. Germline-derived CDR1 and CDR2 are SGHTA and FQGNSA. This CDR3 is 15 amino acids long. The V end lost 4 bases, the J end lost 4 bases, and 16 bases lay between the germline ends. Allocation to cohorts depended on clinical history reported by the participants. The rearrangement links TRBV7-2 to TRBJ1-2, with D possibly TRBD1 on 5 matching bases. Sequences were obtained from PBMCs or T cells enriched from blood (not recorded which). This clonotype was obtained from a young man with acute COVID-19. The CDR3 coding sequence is TGTGCCAGCAGCTCTCCCATCAGGGTACGCTATGGCTACACCTTC. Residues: CASSSPIRVRYGYTF.